The 31 T cell receptor beta chains reported below all come from one sample, sequenced in a study of identifying expanded T cells in peripheral blood. Assay: immunoSEQ multiplex PCR; the TCRdb copy retains only in-frame clones and omits some. The sample holds around 95,000 clones, 88% seen once. The sequenced sample consisted of blood. The receptors here all came from a person aged 18 to 75 in good health.

This clone has just one count. This chain joins TRBV5-6 and TRBJ2-5, with a weak D call TRBD1 (6 bases). The CDR3 runs 14 residues. CDR1 is SGHDT and CDR2 is YYEEEE in the germline V gene. Trimming removed 0 bases at V and 1 base at J, with 7 bases between. Here the CDR3 reads CASSLGTVQETQYF. The CDR3 DNA sequence: TGTGCCAGCAGCTTGGGGACAGTCCAAGAGACCCAGTACTTC.

The V and J genes are TRBV11-2 and TRBJ2-1; D is uncertain. The CDR3 totals 15 residues. Per germline, CDR1 SGHAT and CDR2 FQNNGV. The germline V and J ends were trimmed by 2 bases and 1 base, with 9 bases remaining between them. CDR3 region: CASSLSGVSYNEQFF. DNA for the CDR3: TGTGCCAGCAGCTTAAGTGGGGTTTCCTACAATGAGCAGTTCTTC.

V is TRBV5-6 and J is TRBJ2-5; 12 nucleotides align to TRBD2. The germline V gene encodes CDR1 SGHDT and CDR2 YYEEEE. V was pared by 5 bases and J by 4 bases, with 6 bases of the junction left unmatched. The CDR3 runs to 15 residues. CDR3: CASRRLAGVGETQYF. CDR3 nucleotides: TGTGCCAGCAGACGACTAGCGGGAGTAGGAGAGACCCAGTACTTC.

V is TRBV7-2 and J is TRBJ1-2, with D maybe TRBD1 (6 bases). The germline V and J ends were trimmed by 1 base and 4 bases, with 13 bases remaining between them. The CDR3 loop spans 15 amino acids. CDR1 is SGHTA, CDR2 FQGNSA, per germline. The CDR3 sequence is CASSLGYRDGYGYTF. The CDR3 DNA sequence: TGTGCCAGCAGCTTAGGATACAGGGATGGCTATGGCTACACCTTC.

In this sample, this clone turned up once. The CDR3 DNA is TGTGCCAGCAGCTTAACGGGGCCCCAGAGTGGCTACACCTTC. It specifies CASSLTGPQSGYTF. V is TRBV11-3 and J is TRBJ1-2, with D perhaps matching TRBD1 (5 bases). The CDR3 extends over 14 amino acids. The germline gives CDR1 SGHNT, CDR2 YENEEA. V dropped 2 bases and J dropped 7 bases, with 14 bases sitting between them.

The chain carries TRBV7-2 and TRBJ1-2; possibly TRBD1 for D (5 bases). The CDR3 covers 14 residues. Trimming took 5 bases from V and 5 from J, leaving 15 bases between them. Germline CDR1 and CDR2: SGHTA and FQGNSA. The CDR3 loop reads CASSVSTGVYGYTF. Written as DNA, the CDR3 is TGTGCCAGCAGCGTATCAACAGGTGTTTATGGCTACACCTTC.

V is TRBV7-8 and J is TRBJ1-3, with 7 bases fitting TRBD1. V lost 5 bases and J lost 2; bases outside the gene matches: 6. From germline, CDR1 is SGHVS and CDR2 FQNEAQ. This CDR3 is built from 15 residues. The CDR3 DNA follows: TGTGCCAGCAGCCTAAGACAGGGACCTGGAAACACCATATATTTT. Amino acids: CASSLRQGPGNTIYF.

The genes are TRBV2 and TRBJ2-7; 11 bases align to TRBD1. This CDR3 is 13 amino acids long. With V trimmed by 6 bases and J by 5 bases, 3 bases remained unmatched. Germline V gives CDR1 SNHLY, CDR2 FYNNEI. CDR3 sequence: CASRRDRGDEQYF. The CDR3 region has the DNA TGTGCCAGCAGGAGGGACAGGGGGGACGAGCAGTACTTC.

The chain is built from TRBV7-9 and TRBJ2-5; TRBD2 is a possible D gene (6 bases). Germline CDR1 reads SEHNR; CDR2 reads FQNEAQ (reference sequence). Trimming left V 0 bases short and J 5 bases short, with 13 bases between. This CDR3 is 15 amino acids long. The CDR3 sequence is CASSLAFRGSETQYF. CDR3 nucleotide sequence: TGTGCCAGCAGCTTAGCGTTCCGGGGGTCCGAGACCCAGTACTTC.

This sequence joins TRBV30 and TRBJ2-5; D gene uncertain. Trimming cost V 1 base and J 5 bases, with 14 bases left between them. The CDR3 spans 14 residues. CDR1 and CDR2 (germline): GTSNPN, SVGIG (reference sequence). CDR3 bases: TGTGCCTGGAGTGGCCGTAGTGTTCGCGAGACCCAGTACTTC. It translates to CAWSGRSVRETQYF.

This clone was picked up one time. The CDR3 spells CASSPRAPWRETSYNEQFF. As DNA, the CDR3 is TGTGCCAGCAGCCCCCGGGCCCCATGGCGGGAGACCTCCTACAATGAGCAGTTCTTC. V and J are TRBV7-2 and TRBJ2-1, with TRBD2 identical over 7 bases. The germline gives CDR1 SGHTA, CDR2 FQGNSA. The J segment lost 0 bases and the V segment lost 5 bases, leaving 16 bases of the junction unmatched. The CDR3 length is 19 residues. Full variable domain (remainder filled in from reference TRBV7-2 and TRBJ2-1): GAGVSQSPSNKVTEKGKDVELRCDPISGHTALYWYRQSLGQGLEFLIYFQGNSAPDKSGLPSDRFSAERTGGSVSTLTIQRTQQEDSAVYLCASSPRAPWRETSYNEQFFGPGTRLTVL.

The chain combines TRBV4-3 with TRBJ1-4; 7 positions match TRBD1. Per germline, CDR1 LGHNA and CDR2 YSLEER. The CDR3 is 16 amino acids. Trimming removed 4 bases from V and 4 bases from J; junction bases left unmatched: 9. The CDR3 sequence is CASSLDLDRFNEKLFF. CDR3 nucleotides: TGCGCCAGCAGCCTCGACCTGGACAGGTTTAATGAAAAACTGTTTTTT.

This chain links TRBV6-1 with TRBJ2-5; D gene unclear. The V gene's germline CDR1 is MNHNS and CDR2 SASEGT. V was clipped by 3 bases and J by 3 bases, with 5 bases between them. The CDR3 sequence is 12 residues long. The CDR3 reads CASSEVKETQYF. The CDR3 DNA reads as TGTGCCAGCAGTGAGGTAAAAGAGACCCAGTACTTC.

On this clone itself: Mismatch with germline at one junction end may stem from a read error. The chain combines TRBV19 with TRBJ1-3, with a tentative D call TRBD1 (6 bases). Germline lookup yields CDR1 LNHDA and CDR2 SQIVND (reference sequence). This CDR3 comprises 15 residues. CDR3 in amino acids: CASSLEGLGGSTIYF. The DNA of the CDR3 is TGTGCCAGTAGTCTCGAAGGGCTAGGGGGAAGCACCATATATTTT.

The chain is built from TRBV30 and TRBJ1-2, with D unclear. The V end lost 4 bases, the J end lost 2 bases, and 11 bases lay between the germline ends. This CDR3 comprises 13 residues. The V gene's germline CDR1 is GTSNPN and CDR2 SVGIG (reference sequence). The CDR3 sequence is CAWTVTANYGYTF. The CDR3 DNA reads as TGTGCCTGGACGGTGACCGCAAACTATGGCTACACCTTC.

The gene calls are TRBV18 and TRBJ2-3; D call uncertain. There are 14 residues in the CDR3. Germline CDR1 KGHSH, CDR2 LQKENI. Trimming left V 3 bases short and J 0 bases short, with 7 bases between. CDR3 loop: CASSPSPSTDTQYF. For the CDR3, the DNA is TGTGCCAGCTCACCCTCCCCCAGCACAGATACGCAGTATTTT. The full variable domain, rest sourced from reference TRBV18 and TRBJ2-3, is NAGVMQNPRHLVRRRGQEARLRCSPMKGHSHVYWYRQLPEEGLKFMVYLQKENIIDESGMPKERFSAEFPKEGPSILRIQQVVRGDSAAYFCASSPSPSTDTQYFGPGTRLTVL.

The chain links TRBV7-2 to TRBJ1-2; 8 nucleotides align to TRBD1. The V segment lost 4 bases and the J segment 4 bases; nucleotides outside the gene matches: 8. Germline CDR1 and CDR2: SGHTA and FQGNSA. The CDR3 totals 15 residues. The CDR3 DNA reads as TGTGCCAGCAGCTCCCAGGGGGCGCTCGGCTATGGCTACACCTTC. It is translated as CASSSQGALGYGYTF. Looking up the rest from reference TRBV7-2 and TRBJ1-2 gives the full variable domain: GAGVSQSPSNKVTEKGKDVELRCDPISGHTALYWYRQSLGQGLEFLIYFQGNSAPDKSGLPSDRFSAERTGGSVSTLTIQRTQQEDSAVYLCASSSQGALGYGYTFGSGTRLTVV.

The gene calls are TRBV6-1 and TRBJ2-5, with TRBD1 identical over 8 bases. The germline V gene has CDR1 MNHNS and CDR2 SASEGT. The V segment lost 6 bases and the J segment 4 bases; nucleotides outside the gene matches: 4. CDR3 length: 13 amino acids. CDR3 in amino acids: CASRFTGGETQYF. The CDR3 DNA reads as TGTGCCAGCAGATTTACAGGGGGAGAGACCCAGTACTTC.

This chain links TRBV7-9 with TRBJ2-7; D unresolved. Germline CDR1 SEHNR, CDR2 FQNEAQ (reference sequence). CDR3 size: 12 residues. V gave up 5 bases and J gave up 3 bases, with 8 bases separating them. The CDR3, as DNA: TGTGCCAGCAGCCGTACAGACTACGAGCAGTACTTC. This gives the protein CASSRTDYEQYF.

The CDR3: CASSLLAGPTDTQYF. The CDR3 coding sequence is TGTGCCAGCAGCTTACTAGCGGGTCCCACAGATACGCAGTATTTT. The chain combines TRBV7-9 with TRBJ2-3, with 8 bases matching TRBD2. V lost 2 bases and J lost 2; bases outside the gene matches: 3. The germline CDR1 and CDR2 sequences are SEHNR and FQNEAQ (reference sequence). The CDR3 totals 15 residues.

This sequence joins TRBV6-5 and TRBJ2-2; perhaps TRBD1 as D (6 bases). The CDR3 length is 15 residues. Germline values: CDR1 MNHEY, CDR2 SVGAGI. With 10 bases removed from V and 0 bases from J, the gap between germline ends came to 15 bases. The CDR3, as DNA: TGTGCCACCCGAGGGGGTGCAGCGAACACCGGGGAGCTGTTTTTT. Translation: CATRGGAANTGELFF.

The V and J genes are TRBV2 and TRBJ1-4; TRBD1 matches at 10 bases. The CDR3 is made up of 13 amino acids. Looked up from germline, CDR1 is SNHLY and CDR2 is FYNNEI. The V gene end was trimmed by 8 bases and the J gene end by 8 bases; junction bases not matched to a gene: 5. The CDR3 here is CASGTGVNEKLFF. The CDR3 bases are TGTGCCAGCGGGACAGGGGTTAACGAAAAACTGTTTTTT.

The rearrangement links TRBV7-2 to TRBJ2-1; 7 bases map to TRBD2. The CDR3 runs 13 residues. Germline values: CDR1 SGHTA, CDR2 FQGNSA. V gave up 5 bases and J gave up 10 bases; unmatched junction bases: 8. The CDR3 DNA reads as TGTGCCAGCAGCCCCTATGGACTAGAGGAGCAGTTCTTC. It codes for CASSPYGLEEQFF.

This clone came up once. The chain links TRBV7-8 to TRBJ1-1; possibly TRBD1 for D (5 bases). Germline V CDR1 and CDR2: SGHVS, FQNEAQ. V gave up 2 bases and J gave up 0 bases, with 7 bases separating them. This CDR3 is 14 amino acids long. The CDR3 DNA reads as TGTGCCAGCAGCTTATGGGGCTTGAACACTGAAGCTTTCTTT. Protein product: CASSLWGLNTEAFF.

The chain joins TRBV27 to TRBJ2-7; 10 bases line up with TRBD2. CDR3 length: 17 amino acids. Germline V gene lookup returns CDR1 MNHEY and CDR2 SMNVEV (reference sequence). V lost 2 bases, J lost 6 bases, and 13 bases stayed unmatched. CDR3 nucleotide sequence: TGTGCCAGCAGTTTAGAGGCTAGCGGGAGAGTAACAGGCGAGCAGTACTTC. Protein: CASSLEASGRVTGEQYF.

The chain has TRBV19 and TRBJ2-7; D possibly corresponds to TRBD1 (8 bases). The germline gives CDR1 LNHDA, CDR2 SQIVND (reference sequence). The CDR3 sequence is 15 residues long. With 7 bases removed from V and 2 bases from J, the gap between germline ends came to 18 bases. The CDR3 DNA follows: TGTGCCAGTACCGTGGGGGGGGACAGGCCCTACGAGCAGTACTTC. Translation: CASTVGGDRPYEQYF.

This clone was detected only a few times. The chain links TRBV2 to TRBJ1-1; possibly TRBD1 for D (5 bases). Trimming stripped 7 bases from V and 0 bases from J, with 12 bases between. CDR1 and CDR2 from the germline V gene are SNHLY and FYNNEI. The CDR3 is 14 residues long. CDR3 nucleotide sequence: TGTGCCAGCATGAAGGACACCCTGAACACTGAAGCTTTCTTT. It codes for CASMKDTLNTEAFF.

The chain links TRBV7-2 to TRBJ2-1, with D perhaps TRBD1 (6 bases). CDR1 and CDR2 from the germline V gene are SGHTA and FQGNSA. Trimming took off 5 bases at V and 6 bases at J, with 11 bases between the two ends. The CDR3 is made up of 13 amino acids. As DNA, the CDR3 is TGTGCCAGCAGCCAGGGGCGGGTCAATGAGCAGTTCTTC. Its translation: CASSQGRVNEQFF.

This clone was found a few times. The V gene is TRBV11-2, the J gene TRBJ1-5; no firm D call. The CDR3 sequence is 16 residues long. Germline V CDR1 and CDR2: SGHAT, FQNNGV. Trimming cost V 5 bases and J 0 bases, with 14 bases left between them. CDR3 protein: CASSPRAERSNQPQHF. CDR3 nucleotides: TGTGCCAGCAGCCCCCGGGCCGAGCGTAGCAATCAGCCCCAGCATTTT. The entire variable domain, with the rest obtained from reference TRBV11-2 and TRBJ1-5, is as follows: EAGVAQSPRYKIIEKRQSVAFWCNPISGHATLYWYQQILGQGPKLLIQFQNNGVVDDSQLPKDRFSAERLKGVDSTLKIQPAKLEDSAVYLCASSPRAERSNQPQHFGDGTRLSIL.

The rearrangement uses TRBV30 and TRBJ1-1; no clear D gene. V lost 0 bases and J lost 4, with 9 bases in between. This CDR3 spans 13 amino acids. Per the germline V gene, CDR1 is GTSNPN and CDR2 is SVGIG (reference sequence). The CDR3 loop reads CAWSVLGGTEAFF. DNA for the CDR3: TGTGCCTGGAGTGTACTAGGCGGCACTGAAGCTTTCTTT.

The chain links TRBV6-5 to TRBJ1-6, with unresolved D. Trimming took off 4 bases at V and 6 bases at J, with 13 bases between the two ends. The CDR3 runs to 15 residues. The V gene's germline CDR1 is MNHEY and CDR2 SVGAGI. The CDR3 region is CASSSGRESNSPLHF. CDR3 DNA: TGTGCCAGCAGTTCCGGGAGGGAAAGTAATTCACCCCTCCACTTT.